One T cell receptor beta chain is described in this entry. This specimen comes from a study of lymphopenia after photon versus proton radiotherapy. Libraries were prepared by immunoSEQ multiplex PCR; TCRdb keeps only in-frame clonotypes and omits some of them. The sample contains around 150,000 clones, 70% to 90% of which appear only once. This CDR3 spans 14 amino acids. V was clipped by 6 bases and J by 5 bases; unmatched bases: 9. CDR1 and CDR2 (germline): MNHEY, SVGAGI. The TCR was taken from a man in his forties or fifties with gastric cancer. The sequenced sample was peripheral blood, obtained from a patient treated with photon-based radiotherapy. The chain uses TRBV6-5 and TRBJ2-7; 8 bases match TRBD2. This chain's CDR3 is CASRQASGSNEQYF. The CDR3, as DNA: TGTGCCAGCAGACAGGCCAGCGGGAGTAACGAGCAGTACTTC.